These 21 T cell receptor beta chains originate from one sample sequenced in a study of blood T cell repertoires in COVID-19. Profiled with immunoSEQ multiplex PCR; TCRdb holds only in-frame clones, not every one. The table records 110,000 to 150,000 clones, around 81% of them present only once. Specimen: peripheral blood. These receptors came from a human donor in a cohort sampled during active COVID-19.

The V and J genes are TRBV4-1 and TRBJ1-5, with 10 positions matching TRBD1. Germline-derived CDR1 and CDR2 are MGHRA and YSYEKL. V dropped 3 bases and J dropped 3; count of bases not matched to a gene: 5. The CDR3 runs 16 residues. CDR3 sequence: CASSHLGQGNNQPQHF. The CDR3 DNA reads as TGCGCCAGCAGCCATTTGGGACAGGGGAACAATCAGCCCCAGCATTTT.

The CDR3 DNA follows: TGTGCCAGTAGTACCGGACTAGCGGGAGGGCGGGAGCAGTTCTTC. Protein sequence: CASSTGLAGGREQFF. This chain links TRBV19 with TRBJ2-1, with 15 bases fitting TRBD2. Trimming at V came to 4 bases and at J to 10 bases, leaving 5 bases not matched to a gene. The germline gives CDR1 LNHDA, CDR2 SQIVND (reference sequence). CDR3 length: 15 residues.

The chain links TRBV28 to TRBJ1-4; D call uncertain. V lost 7 bases, J lost 0 bases, and 9 bases lay in between. CDR1 and CDR2 (germline): MDHEN, SYDVKM. CDR3 length: 14 residues. CDR3 amino acids: CASTVGATNEKLFF. The DNA of the CDR3 is TGTGCCAGCACGGTCGGGGCAACTAATGAAAAACTGTTTTTT.

The chain employs TRBV7-9 and TRBJ2-3; TRBD1 is a possible D gene (5 bases). Between the trimmed V and J ends, which lost 5 bases and 0 bases, there was a span of 6 bases. Germline V gene lookup returns CDR1 SEHNR and CDR2 FQNEAQ (reference sequence). CDR3 length: 13 amino acids. CDR3 sequence (DNA): TGTGCCAGCAGCCGACAGAGCACAGATACGCAGTATTTT. It yields the protein CASSRQSTDTQYF.

The chain carries TRBV7-3 and TRBJ2-7; 8 positions agree with TRBD2. CDR1 is SGHTA and CDR2 is FQGTGA in the germline V gene. The V and J ends lost 1 base and 4 bases, in that order; junction bases with no gene match: 6. CDR3 length: 15 amino acids. CDR3 sequence (DNA): TGTGCCAGCAGCTTAAGCCCAGCGGGGGCTTACGAGCAGTACTTC. The encoded protein is CASSLSPAGAYEQYF. Full variable domain (outside the CDR3, taken from reference TRBV7-3 and TRBJ2-7): GAGVSQTPSNKVTEKGKYVELRCDPISGHTALYWYRQSLGQGPEFLIYFQGTGAADDSGLPNDRFFAVRPEGSVSTLKIQRTERGDSAVYLCASSLSPAGAYEQYFGPGTRLTVT.

The rearrangement uses TRBV11-2 and TRBJ2-3; D unclear. The CDR3 extends over 14 amino acids. The ends were cut back, 0 bases at V and 4 bases at J, with 8 bases in the middle. Looked up from germline, CDR1 is SGHAT and CDR2 is FQNNGV. In nucleotides, the CDR3 is TGTGCCAGCAGCTTAGATCCGGTCCCAGATACGCAGTATTTT. Amino acids: CASSLDPVPDTQYF.

This sequence joins TRBV19 and TRBJ2-7, with TRBD2 identical over 12 bases. CDR3 length equals 14 residues. J gave up 4 bases and V 3 bases, and 1 base lay outside the gene matches. From germline, CDR1 is LNHDA and CDR2 SQIVND (reference sequence). The CDR3 coding sequence is TGTGCCAGTAGTATTACTAGCGGGAGGTACGAGCAGTACTTC. Translating it yields CASSITSGRYEQYF.

This clone has just a few counts. V is TRBV4-1 and J is TRBJ1-5, with D hard to call. Trimming shortened V by 0 bases and J by 3 bases, and 15 bases separated the two germline ends. Germline-derived CDR1 and CDR2 are MGHRA and YSYEKL. There are 17 residues in the CDR3. This CDR3 reads CASSQDVAEFNNQPQHF. As DNA, the CDR3 is TGCGCCAGCAGCCAAGACGTAGCGGAATTTAACAATCAGCCCCAGCATTTT.

V gene TRBV5-1 combines with J gene TRBJ2-5, with TRBD2 matching over 9 bases. The junction had 3 bases not matched to a gene; V was cut back by 0 bases and J by 3 bases. Germline V lookup: CDR1 SGHRS, CDR2 YFSETQ. This CDR3 is built from 15 residues. CDR3: CASSLEASGEETQYF. The CDR3 DNA follows: TGCGCCAGCAGCTTGGAGGCTAGCGGGGAAGAGACCCAGTACTTC.

The chain links TRBV25-1 to TRBJ2-1, with D possibly matching TRBD1 (5 bases). This CDR3 is 15 amino acids long. V was trimmed by 2 bases and J by 1 base, leaving 9 bases between them. The germline CDR1 and CDR2 sequences are MGHDK and SYGVNS. In nucleotides, the CDR3 is TGTGCCAGCAGTGAACCAGGGTGGTCCTACAATGAGCAGTTCTTC. It specifies CASSEPGWSYNEQFF.

This chain links TRBV9 with TRBJ1-1, with D maybe TRBD1 (6 bases). From germline, CDR1 is SGDLS and CDR2 YYNGEE. This CDR3 has 14 amino acids. Trimming cost V 5 bases and J 0 bases, with 11 bases left between them. CDR3 residues: CASSRGGMNTEAFF. The DNA for the CDR3 is TGTGCCAGCAGTCGGGGGGGCATGAACACTGAAGCTTTCTTT.

The gene calls are TRBV5-6 and TRBJ1-2; the match to TRBD1 covers 7 bases. Germline V gene lookup returns CDR1 SGHDT and CDR2 YYEEEE. J lost 7 bases, V lost 4 bases, and 7 bases had no gene match. The CDR3 is 13 residues long. For the CDR3, the DNA is TGTGCCAGCAGCAGACAGGGTATCTTTGGCTACACCTTC. Translated, it gives CASSRQGIFGYTF.

The chain employs TRBV11-1 and TRBJ1-5; TRBD1 aligns across 7 bases. The V segment lost 4 bases and the J segment 7 bases; nucleotides outside the gene matches: 4. The CDR3 length is 13 residues. The germline gives CDR1 SGHAT, CDR2 FQDESV (reference sequence). The CDR3 is CASSSDRAQPQHF. CDR3 DNA sequence: TGTGCCAGCAGCTCCGACAGGGCACAGCCCCAGCATTTT.

Only a few counts were recorded for this clone. The gene calls are TRBV27 and TRBJ1-2, with TRBD1 identical over 10 bases. In germline, CDR1 is MNHEY, CDR2 SMNVEV (reference sequence). The ends lost 0 bases at V and 6 bases at J; junction bases unmatched: 7. The CDR3 is 16 residues long. CDR3 DNA sequence: TGTGCCAGCAGTTTATCGCACCCGGACAGGGGGGATGGCTACACCTTC. This sequence encodes CASSLSHPDRGDGYTF.

This clone was counted a few times. V gene TRBV4-2 combines with J gene TRBJ2-1; possibly TRBD2 for D (6 bases). The CDR3 runs to 15 residues. Germline CDR1 LGHNA, CDR2 YNFKEQ. Trimming cost V 4 bases and J 7 bases, with 17 bases left between them. The CDR3 nucleotides read TGTGCCAGCAGCCGCGGCGGGACCCTTCGTAATGAGCAGTTCTTC. Amino acid sequence: CASSRGGTLRNEQFF.

The CDR3 reads CASSQEGRREDGFPGANVLTF. The CDR3 DNA is TGTGCCAGCAGCCAAGAAGGCCGGAGGGAGGATGGGTTCCCTGGGGCCAACGTCCTGACTTTC. The chain joins TRBV3-1 (or the pseudogene TRBV3-2) to TRBJ2-6; perhaps TRBD2 as D (6 bases). This CDR3 comprises 21 residues. Germline values: CDR1 LGHDT, CDR2 YNNKEL (reference sequence). Trimming left V 0 bases short and J 2 bases short, with 23 bases between.

The chain has TRBV12-3 or TRBV12-4 and TRBJ1-2; TRBD1 is a possible D gene (5 bases). The CDR3 contains 13 residues. V was pared by 6 bases and J by 4 bases, with 12 bases between. In DNA form, the CDR3 reads TGTGCCAGCAGGGTTGCAGGGTCCTATGGCTACACCTTC. This encodes CASRVAGSYGYTF.

The gene calls are TRBV6-2 or TRBV6-3 and TRBJ2-7, with D tentatively TRBD1 (5 bases). Germline values: CDR1 MNHEY, CDR2 SVGEGT. The CDR3 sequence is 13 residues long. Deletions cut 5 bases from V and 7 bases from J, with 15 bases between. CDR3 DNA sequence: TGTGCCAGCAGTACGACACCCACAGGAGAGCAGTACTTC. Protein sequence: CASSTTPTGEQYF.

The chain employs TRBV5-1 and TRBJ1-3; D remains ambiguous. The V gene's germline CDR1 is SGHRS and CDR2 YFSETQ. CDR3 length equals 16 residues. The V gene lost 0 bases and the J gene lost 0 bases, with 10 bases spanning the gap. The CDR3 bases are TGCGCCAGCAGCTTGGCCCAGGTCCGCTCTGGAAACACCATATATTTT. Translated, it gives CASSLAQVRSGNTIYF.

This chain joins TRBV6-6 and TRBJ2-5; 9 bases are a match to TRBD1. This CDR3 has 16 amino acids. V was pared by 6 bases and J by 0 bases, with 8 bases of the junction left unmatched. Germline lookup yields CDR1 MNHNY and CDR2 SVGAGI (reference sequence). This CDR3 is CASSYPGQGDQETQYF. The CDR3 DNA follows: TGTGCCAGCAGCTATCCGGGACAGGGAGACCAAGAGACCCAGTACTTC.

The chain links TRBV4-1 to TRBJ1-6; 8 bases are shared with TRBD1. Germline lookup yields CDR1 MGHRA and CDR2 YSYEKL. V shed 3 bases, J shed 10 bases, and the junction held 8 bases outside the gene matches. The CDR3 consists of 15 residues. The CDR3 reads CASSHGGQGFSPLHF. CDR3 nucleotides: TGCGCCAGCAGCCATGGCGGACAGGGTTTCTCACCCCTCCACTTT.